The 6 T cell receptor beta chains below come from one sample, sequenced in a study of cytomegalovirus exposure and HLA in healthy donors. Use of 60 Vbeta and 13 Jbeta primers characterized the PCR. Generated by immunoSEQ multiplex PCR, the TCRdb table keeps only in-frame clones and is missing some. Of 100,000 to 150,000 clones in the sample, around 67% were seen once. The sequenced sample was PBMCs. These receptors all stem from a woman in her thirties or forties in good health and CMV-seropositive.

The chain employs TRBV10-3 and TRBJ2-7; a weak D match, TRBD2 (5 bases). V lost 8 bases to trimming and J lost 4 bases, with 15 bases between them. Germline V gene lookup returns CDR1 ENHRY and CDR2 SYGVKD. CDR3 size: 13 residues. Here the CDR3 reads CAIGRGINYEQYF. The CDR3 bases are TGTGCCATCGGCCGAGGGATAAATTACGAGCAGTACTTC.

The gene calls are TRBV29-1 and TRBJ1-3, with 9 bases that match TRBD1. CDR3 length: 19 residues. Germline V gene lookup returns CDR1 SQVTM and CDR2 ANQGSEA. V shed 3 bases, J shed 0 bases, and the junction held 15 bases outside the gene matches. The CDR3 loop is CSVDVRGQGLGNSGNTIYF. In DNA, the CDR3 is TGCAGCGTTGACGTACGGGGACAGGGTTTAGGAAACTCTGGAAACACCATATATTTT.

The chain has TRBV7-9 and TRBJ1-2; 8 bases are shared with TRBD1. CDR1 and CDR2 from the germline V gene are SEHNR and FQNEAQ (reference sequence). V dropped 8 bases and J dropped 7; count of bases not matched to a gene: 9. CDR3 length equals 13 residues. This chain's CDR3 is CASEGQGASGYTF. CDR3 coding DNA: TGTGCCAGCGAGGGGCAGGGGGCTTCTGGCTACACCTTC.

The genes are TRBV29-1 and TRBJ2-3; D may be TRBD2 (5 bases). Germline values: CDR1 SQVTM, CDR2 ANQGSEA. The V gene lost 3 bases and the J gene lost 3 bases, with 7 bases spanning the gap. The CDR3 spans 12 residues. The CDR3 sequence is CSVDRETDTQYF. In nucleotides, the CDR3 is TGCAGCGTTGACCGGGAAACAGATACGCAGTATTTT.

J is TRBJ2-1 and V is TRBV5-1; D call uncertain. The V gene's germline CDR1 is SGHRS and CDR2 YFSETQ. This CDR3 contains 15 residues. With 6 bases removed from V and 0 bases from J, the gap between germline ends came to 13 bases. The CDR3 nucleotides read TGCGCCAGCACCCGTGATTTTAGCTCCTACAATGAGCAGTTCTTC. Encoded protein: CASTRDFSSYNEQFF.

V usage is TRBV7-2 and J usage is TRBJ2-1; D remains ambiguous. The CDR3 totals 12 residues. In germline, CDR1 is SGHTA, CDR2 FQGNSA. V dropped 8 bases and J dropped 10 bases, with 15 bases sitting between them. The CDR3 protein is CASSEVPGEQFF. For the CDR3, the DNA is TGTGCCAGCTCCGAGGTTCCCGGGGAGCAGTTCTTC.